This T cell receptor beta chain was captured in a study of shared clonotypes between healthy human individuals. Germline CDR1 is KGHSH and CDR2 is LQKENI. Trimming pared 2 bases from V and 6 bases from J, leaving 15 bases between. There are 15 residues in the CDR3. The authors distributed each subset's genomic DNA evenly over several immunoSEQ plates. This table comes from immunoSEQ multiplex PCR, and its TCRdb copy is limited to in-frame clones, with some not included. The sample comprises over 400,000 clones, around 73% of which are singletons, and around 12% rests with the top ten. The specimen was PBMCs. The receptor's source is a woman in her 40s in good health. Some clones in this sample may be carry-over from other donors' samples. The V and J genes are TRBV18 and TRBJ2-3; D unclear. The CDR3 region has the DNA TGTGCCAGCTCACCAGTTATGGGGTTTGGCGATACGCAGTATTTT. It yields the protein CASSPVMGFGDTQYF.